These 27 T cell receptor beta chains came from one sample sequenced in a study of shared clonotypes between healthy human individuals. Sequenced by immunoSEQ multiplex PCR; TCRdb stores in-frame clones only, minus some. The table has 2 million to 2.5 million clones, 90% to 95% seen once. The sequencing sample was made of naive CD4+ T cells from PBMCs. The subset denotes: CD45RA+ positively selected. All receptors come from a man between 18 and 29 years old in good health. Some clones in this sample may be carry-over from other donors' samples.

Details on this clone: This sample includes further DNA sequences coding for the same CDR3. The chain has TRBV28 and TRBJ2-7, with D perhaps given as TRBD1 or TRBD2 (5 bases each). The CDR3 length is 11 residues. From germline, CDR1 is MDHEN and CDR2 SYDVKM. V lost 8 bases to trimming and J lost 3 bases, with 8 bases between them. The CDR3 nucleotides are TGTGCCAGCCGGGACGGCTACGAGCAGTACTTC. It codes for CASRDGYEQYF. Based on the CDR3 plus reference TRBV28 and TRBJ2-7, the full variable domain is DVKVTQSSRYLVKRTGEKVFLECVQDMDHENMFWYRQDPGLGLRLIYFSYDVKMKEKGDIPEGYSVSREKKERFSLILESASTNQTSMYLCASRDGYEQYFGPGTRLTVT.

The chain links TRBV9 to TRBJ2-1; D is perhaps TRBD1 (6 bases). The CDR3 spans 15 residues. The V and J ends lost 0 bases and 4 bases respectively, with 11 bases between them. CDR1 is SGDLS and CDR2 is YYNGEE in the germline V gene. The CDR3 sequence is CASSVEGDQYNEQFF. The DNA for the CDR3 is TGTGCCAGCAGCGTAGAGGGGGACCAATACAATGAGCAGTTCTTC.

The chain uses TRBV30 and TRBJ2-7; D may match TRBD1 or TRBD2 (6 bases each). The V gene's germline CDR1 is GTSNPN and CDR2 SVGIG (reference sequence). V was trimmed by 0 bases and J by 7 bases, leaving 16 bases between them. The CDR3 covers 14 residues. CDR3 region: CAWSVGGKRGEQYF. The CDR3 DNA sequence: TGTGCCTGGAGTGTAGGGGGGAAGCGAGGGGAGCAGTACTTC.

The rearrangement uses TRBV15 and TRBJ2-7, with a tentative D call TRBD2 (6 bases). CDR1 is LNHNV, CDR2 YYDKDF, per germline (reference sequence). The CDR3 consists of 16 residues. Trimming shortened V by 0 bases and J by 3 bases, and 15 bases separated the two germline ends. The CDR3 DNA reads as TGTGCCACCAGCAGAGACCCTTCTCGGGGGAACTACGAGCAGTACTTC. Its protein is CATSRDPSRGNYEQYF.

A single count supports this clone. The chain joins TRBV5-4 to TRBJ1-1; 7 bases align to TRBD1. This CDR3 has 13 residues. V shed 0 bases, J shed 8 bases, and the junction held 4 bases outside the gene matches. Germline V lookup: CDR1 SGHNT, CDR2 YYREEE (reference sequence). The CDR3 here is CASSLEGDREAFF. The CDR3 DNA sequence: TGTGCCAGCAGCTTGGAGGGGGACAGAGAAGCTTTCTTT. Complete variable domain (other parts from reference TRBV5-4 and TRBJ1-1): ETGVTQSPTHLIKTRGQQVTLRCSSQSGHNTVSWYQQALGQGPQFIFQYYREEENGRGNFPPRFSGLQFPNYSSELNVNALELDDSALYLCASSLEGDREAFFGQGTRLTVV.

The rearrangement uses TRBV18 and TRBJ1-3; D possibly corresponds to TRBD1 (6 bases). Per the germline V gene, CDR1 is KGHSH and CDR2 is LQKENI. CDR3 length equals 16 residues. V lost 1 base and J lost 1, with 11 bases in between. CDR3: CASSPLGGLSGNTIYF. The CDR3 DNA follows: TGTGCCAGCTCACCACTCGGGGGGCTGTCTGGAAACACCATATATTTT.

Points on this clone: Other DNA sequences in this specimen translate into the identical CDR3. This chain joins TRBV19 and TRBJ2-5; a possible D gene is TRBD1 (5 bases). The CDR3 covers 13 residues. V lost 3 bases, J lost 4 bases, and 9 bases lay in between. Germline V gene lookup returns CDR1 LNHDA and CDR2 SQIVND (reference sequence). The CDR3 sequence: CASSIRVGETQYF. In nucleotides, the CDR3 is TGTGCCAGTAGTATCAGGGTTGGAGAGACCCAGTACTTC.

This clone was counted once. The J gene is TRBJ1-2, the V gene TRBV4-3, with unresolved D. V was cut by 2 bases and J by 4 bases, with 11 bases left in between. Germline V gene lookup returns CDR1 LGHNA and CDR2 YSLEER. The CDR3 runs 14 residues. The CDR3, as DNA: TGCGCCAGCAGCCAAAACGACGGAACCTATGGCTACACCTTC. Amino acid sequence: CASSQNDGTYGYTF.

The V gene is TRBV6-6, the J gene TRBJ1-2; tentatively, D is TRBD1 (5 bases). V was shortened by 7 bases and J by 8 bases, with 17 bases between the two germline ends. Germline V gene data show CDR1 as MNHNY and CDR2 as SVGAGI (reference sequence). The length of the CDR3 is 13 residues. CDR3 bases: TGTGCCAGCACTACAAGGGCAGGGCTGGGCTACACCTTC. This codes for CASTTRAGLGYTF.

CDR3 DNA: TGTGCCTCGACAGGGGGGGACACAGATACGCAGTATTTT. This gives the protein CASTGGDTDTQYF. V usage is TRBV7-5 and J usage is TRBJ2-3; TRBD1, the D gene given by the table, was not confirmed from the DNA. TRBV7-5 is labeled a pseudogene. This CDR3 contains 13 residues.

The chain recombines TRBV7-9 with TRBJ1-4; D remains ambiguous. Germline CDR1 reads SEHNR; CDR2 reads FQNEAQ (reference sequence). The CDR3 consists of 15 residues. Trimming shortened V by 1 base and J by 3 bases, and 9 bases separated the two germline ends. The CDR3 is CASSLGGDSNEKLFF. CDR3 bases: TGTGCCAGCAGCTTAGGTGGGGATTCTAATGAAAAACTGTTTTTT. Full variable domain (remainder filled in from reference TRBV7-9 and TRBJ1-4): DTGVSQNPRHKITKRGQNVTFRCDPISEHNRLYWYRQTLGQGPEFLTYFQNEAQLEKSRLLSDRFSAERPKGSFSTLEIQRTEQGDSAMYLCASSLGGDSNEKLFFGSGTQLSVL.

The CDR3 coding sequence is TGTGCCAGCAGTTCTTCAGACCGGCGCGGGACCCAGTACTTC. Translating gives CASSSSDRRGTQYF. This sequence joins TRBV28 and TRBJ2-5; D unclear. The V end was cut by 4 bases, the J end by 7 bases, with 16 bases between. The CDR3 contains 14 residues. The germline V gene encodes CDR1 MDHEN and CDR2 SYDVKM.

The rearrangement uses TRBV30 and TRBJ2-5, with D hard to call. Trimming pared 3 bases from V and 6 bases from J, leaving 14 bases between. Germline CDR1 reads GTSNPN; CDR2 reads SVGIG (reference sequence). This CDR3 comprises 13 residues. CDR3: CAWRVSPAKTQYF. CDR3 DNA sequence: TGTGCCTGGAGGGTGTCACCGGCGAAGACCCAGTACTTC.

This chain connects TRBV4-1 to TRBJ2-5, with 8 bases fitting TRBD2. The CDR3 covers 16 residues. V lost 4 bases to trimming and J lost 3 bases; unmatched junction nucleotides: 10. The germline gives CDR1 MGHRA, CDR2 YSYEKL. DNA for the CDR3: TGCGCCAGCAGCCGGATCCTAGCGGGCCTCGAAGAGACCCAGTACTTC. This sequence encodes CASSRILAGLEETQYF.

The chain uses TRBV2 and TRBJ2-5; D is possibly TRBD1 (5 bases). Germline V lookup: CDR1 SNHLY, CDR2 FYNNEI. The CDR3 is 15 residues long. V dropped 2 bases and J dropped 5 bases, with 15 bases sitting between them. The CDR3 reads CASSEWGQGGETQYF. CDR3 DNA sequence: TGTGCCAGCAGTGAATGGGGCCAGGGTGGCGAGACCCAGTACTTC. The full variable domain, completed using reference TRBV2 and TRBJ2-5, is EPEVTQTPSHQVTQMGQEVILRCVPISNHLYFYWYRQILGQKVEFLVSFYNNEISEKSEIFDDQFSVERPDGSNFTLKIRSTKLEDSAMYFCASSEWGQGGETQYFGPGTRLLVL.

The chain has TRBV28 and TRBJ1-2; D unclear. Germline CDR1 and CDR2: MDHEN and SYDVKM. This CDR3 has 11 residues. Trimming cost V 7 bases and J 8 bases, with 11 bases left between them. The CDR3 bases are TGTGCCAGCAAGGCCACGAGGGGCTACACCTTC. Protein product: CASKATRGYTF.

V usage is TRBV2 and J usage is TRBJ2-2, with 10 bases lining up with TRBD1. This CDR3 has 15 amino acids. Germline CDR1 is SNHLY and CDR2 is FYNNEI. The trim removed 5 bases at V and 5 bases at J, leaving 5 bases unmatched. CDR3 in DNA: TGTGCCAGCAGTCGTCCGGGACAGGGGACCGGGGAGCTGTTTTTT. As protein: CASSRPGQGTGELFF.

The chain joins TRBV19 to TRBJ1-1, with D possibly being TRBD1 (5 bases). Looked up from germline, CDR1 is LNHDA and CDR2 is SQIVND (reference sequence). V lost 10 bases and J lost 4, with 19 bases in between. This CDR3 contains 14 residues. In nucleotides, the CDR3 is TGTGCCACTCGGCCGGGACCCTGGGCCACTGAAGCTTTCTTT. As protein: CATRPGPWATEAFF.

The rearrangement joins TRBV6-5 to TRBJ2-3; TRBD1 might be the D (5 bases). The germline V gene encodes CDR1 MNHEY and CDR2 SVGAGI. Trimming stripped 2 bases from V and 8 bases from J, with 11 bases between. The CDR3 totals 13 residues. The CDR3 region has the DNA TGTGCCAGCAGTTACGATCTCGACAGTACGCAGTATTTT. Its translation: CASSYDLDSTQYF.

V and J are TRBV18 and TRBJ1-1; 10 bases map to TRBD1. Trimming at V came to 6 bases and at J to 4 bases, leaving 5 bases not matched to a gene. Germline V lookup: CDR1 KGHSH, CDR2 LQKENI. The CDR3 runs to 14 residues. CDR3 sequence reads: CASSSGQGSTEAFF. In DNA, the CDR3 is TGTGCCAGCTCGTCGGGACAGGGGAGCACTGAAGCTTTCTTT.

The rearrangement links TRBV11-3 to TRBJ2-7; possibly TRBD2 for D (5 bases). Germline V gene lookup returns CDR1 SGHNT and CDR2 YENEEA. CDR3 size: 14 residues. Between the trimmed V and J ends, which lost 8 bases and 4 bases, there was a span of 18 bases. CDR3 in DNA: TGTGCCAGCTCCCGGGGAGCAACCCAATACGAGCAGTACTTC. Its translation is CASSRGATQYEQYF.

This chain uses TRBV18 with TRBJ2-2; 8 positions match TRBD2. The CDR3 length is 16 residues. The V segment lost 1 base and the J segment 5 bases; nucleotides outside the gene matches: 6. Germline loops: CDR1 KGHSH, CDR2 LQKENI. This CDR3 reads CASSPQSGRGTGELFF. CDR3 bases: TGTGCCAGCTCACCACAAAGCGGGAGAGGAACCGGGGAGCTGTTTTTT.

The CDR3 DNA reads TGTGCCAGCAGCCAACCGACTAGTTCAGAGACCCAGTACTTC. The encoded protein is CASSQPTSSETQYF. The chain joins TRBV5-6 to TRBJ2-5; D may be TRBD2 (6 bases). Germline values: CDR1 SGHDT, CDR2 YYEEEE. V shed 4 bases and J shed 4 bases, with 14 bases lying between them. The CDR3 has 14 amino acids.

The chain joins TRBV6-5 to TRBJ2-1; 10 nucleotides match TRBD2. The CDR3 contains 16 residues. Germline trimming cut 0 bases from V and 4 bases from J; bases unmatched to any gene: 3. Germline lookup yields CDR1 MNHEY and CDR2 SVGAGI. The CDR3 DNA reads as TGTGCCAGCAGTTACTCTTTACTAGCGGGATACAATGAGCAGTTCTTC. Its protein product is CASSYSLLAGYNEQFF.

Details on this clone: The same CDR3 can be traced to other DNA sequences in this sample. The chain uses TRBV9 and TRBJ2-7, with TRBD2 matching 11 bases. Germline values: CDR1 SGDLS, CDR2 YYNGEE. Trimming at V came to 2 bases and at J to 4 bases, leaving 2 bases not matched to a gene. The CDR3 covers 14 residues. DNA of the CDR3: TGTGCCAGCAGCGTCACTAGCGGGAGTTACGAGCAGTACTTC. This sequence encodes CASSVTSGSYEQYF.

J is TRBJ2-2 and V is TRBV28; TRBD1 or TRBD2 may be the D gene (5 bases each). The V and J ends lost 8 bases and 6 bases respectively, with 13 bases between them. There are 13 residues in the CDR3. The germline V gene encodes CDR1 MDHEN and CDR2 SYDVKM. CDR3 sequence (DNA): TGTGCCAGCGGGTCGGGGACGGCCGGGGAGCTGTTTTTT. Protein product: CASGSGTAGELFF.

This chain joins TRBV10-3 and TRBJ2-3; D is undetermined. Trimming cost V 4 bases and J 3 bases, with 5 bases left between them. Germline V lookup: CDR1 ENHRY, CDR2 SYGVKD. CDR3 length: 12 amino acids. DNA for the CDR3: TGTGCCATCAGTGGAGATACAGATACGCAGTATTTT. Protein sequence: CAISGDTDTQYF.